Each of the 18 T cell receptor beta chains below was sequenced from the same sample in a study of blood T cell repertoires in COVID-19. Method: immunoSEQ multiplex PCR; TCRdb's copy keeps in-frame clones and lacks some. This sample has 300,000 or so clones, with around 88% found just once. Sample: peripheral blood. These receptors were taken from a woman aged 45-65 years with acute or convalescent COVID-19.

The chain has TRBV7-9 and TRBJ1-3, with D uncertain. CDR1 and CDR2 from the germline V gene are SEHNR and FQNEAQ (reference sequence). Between the trimmed V and J ends, which lost 5 bases and 8 bases, there was a span of 13 bases. The CDR3 is 13 amino acids. The CDR3 reads CASSAAGRDTIYF. Here the CDR3 DNA reads TGTGCCAGCAGCGCCGCCGGTCGCGACACCATATATTTT.

A single count supports this clone. The chain employs TRBV18 and TRBJ1-1, with 8 bases matching TRBD1. Trimming took 4 bases from V and 2 from J; bases not matched to a gene: 6. The germline gives CDR1 KGHSH, CDR2 LQKENI. The CDR3 has 15 amino acids. The chain's CDR3 is CASSRQGLRNTEAFF. DNA of the CDR3: TGTGCCAGCTCACGACAGGGGCTTCGCAACACTGAAGCTTTCTTT.

This clone appeared a single time. This sequence joins TRBV19 and TRBJ2-1, with TRBD1 identical over 8 bases. Germline V gene data show CDR1 as LNHDA and CDR2 as SQIVND (reference sequence). Unmatched junction bases numbered 10, after V lost 5 bases and J lost 1 base. The CDR3 is 17 amino acids. CDR3 sequence reads: CASSAKQGGRSYNEQFF. For the CDR3, the DNA is TGTGCCAGTAGTGCCAAACAGGGGGGAAGATCCTACAATGAGCAGTTCTTC.

This clone has only one observation. CDR3 coding DNA: TGTGCCAGCAGCTCCATCAGAGGCCAGATGAACACTGAAGCTTTCTTT. Translating gives CASSSIRGQMNTEAFF. The chain uses TRBV7-6 and TRBJ1-1, with D unclear. This CDR3 has 16 residues. The V and J ends lost 4 bases and 0 bases respectively, with 15 bases between them. Germline loops: CDR1 SGHVS, CDR2 FNYEAQ. The whole variable domain, filled in from reference TRBV7-6 and TRBJ1-1, reads GAGVSQSPRYKVTKRGQDVALRCDPISGHVSLYWYRQALGQGPEFLTYFNYEAQQDKSGLPNDRFSAERPEGSISTLTIQRTEQRDSAMYRCASSSIRGQMNTEAFFGQGTRLTVV.

V and J are TRBV5-1 and TRBJ2-7; 7 bases match TRBD1. The length of the CDR3 is 13 residues. The germline V gene has CDR1 SGHRS and CDR2 YFSETQ. The V segment lost 4 bases and the J segment 7 bases; nucleotides outside the gene matches: 8. As DNA, the CDR3 is TGCGCCAGCAGCCCATTGGCGACAGGGGAGCAGTACTTC. It specifies CASSPLATGEQYF. Supplemented by reference TRBV5-1 and TRBJ2-7, the full variable domain reads KAGVTQTPRYLIKTRGQQVTLSCSPISGHRSVSWYQQTPGQGLQFLFEYFSETQRNKGNFPGRFSGRQFSNSRSEMNVSTLELGDSALYLCASSPLATGEQYFGPGTRLTVT.

A single count supports this clone. The chain joins TRBV6-5 to TRBJ1-1; 10 positions agree with TRBD1. V lost 8 bases to trimming and J lost 7 bases; unmatched junction nucleotides: 10. Germline CDR1 and CDR2: MNHEY and SVGAGI. This CDR3 has 14 residues. The CDR3 DNA reads TGTGCCAGCGGCATAGACAGGGGGCTTGGTGAAGCTTTCTTT. The encoded protein is CASGIDRGLGEAFF.

This clone appeared once. V and J are TRBV7-9 and TRBJ2-6; D gene uncertain. V lost 7 bases and J lost 12, with 10 bases in between. Germline values: CDR1 SEHNR, CDR2 FQNEAQ (reference sequence). The length of the CDR3 is 11 residues. The CDR3, as DNA: TGTGCCAGCAACGTAATCAGCGTCCTGACTTTC. Protein: CASNVISVLTF.

The V call is TRBV28, the J call TRBJ1-1, with D tentatively TRBD1 (5 bases). Per the germline V gene, CDR1 is MDHEN and CDR2 is SYDVKM. The CDR3 spans 11 residues. Between the trimmed V and J ends, which lost 2 bases and 7 bases, there was a span of 5 bases. The CDR3 reads CASSLQGEAFF. The CDR3 coding sequence is TGTGCCAGCAGTTTACAGGGTGAAGCTTTCTTT.

This clone was seen a single time. This chain connects TRBV7-9 to TRBJ1-5; perhaps TRBD1 as D (6 bases). Trimming pared 4 bases from V and 7 bases from J, leaving 8 bases between. Germline CDR1 SEHNR, CDR2 FQNEAQ (reference sequence). The CDR3 is made up of 12 amino acids. The CDR3 coding sequence is TGTGCCAGCAGCTGGGGACAACAGCCCCAGCATTTT. Translated, it gives CASSWGQQPQHF.

V gene TRBV30 combines with J gene TRBJ2-1, with 7 bases fitting TRBD2. Germline V gives CDR1 GTSNPN, CDR2 SVGIG (reference sequence). This CDR3 has 15 residues. Trimming at V came to 4 bases and at J to 4 bases, leaving 10 bases not matched to a gene. The CDR3 DNA is TGTGCCTGGAAGAGACTAAGCGGGACTTACAATGAGCAGTTCTTC. This sequence encodes CAWKRLSGTYNEQFF.

The CDR3 region has the DNA TGTGCCAGCAACTACCGGGGGGGAGTCGAAAATGAGCAGTTCTTC. Its translation is CASNYRGGVENEQFF. The rearrangement joins TRBV2 to TRBJ2-1; 8 bases line up with TRBD2. Germline V lookup: CDR1 SNHLY, CDR2 FYNNEI. Trimming at V came to 7 bases and at J to 7 bases, leaving 12 bases not matched to a gene. This CDR3 region has 15 residues.

The chain has TRBV2 and TRBJ1-6, with D possibly matching TRBD1 (5 bases). Per the germline V gene, CDR1 is SNHLY and CDR2 is FYNNEI. This CDR3 has 14 amino acids. The V end lost 7 bases, the J end lost 8 bases, and 15 bases lay between the germline ends. The DNA for the CDR3 is TGTGCCAGCAATGCGCAGGGCTTTGATTCACCCCTCCACTTT. Encoded protein: CASNAQGFDSPLHF.

The chain joins TRBV4-1 to TRBJ2-7; a weak D match, TRBD1 (5 bases). This CDR3 has 13 amino acids. Trimming pared 4 bases from V and 5 bases from J, leaving 12 bases between. Germline CDR1 reads MGHRA; CDR2 reads YSYEKL. This chain's CDR3 is CASSRTPVDEQYF. As DNA, the CDR3 is TGCGCCAGCAGCCGGACACCAGTTGACGAGCAGTACTTC.

This clone appeared once. J is TRBJ2-7 and V is TRBV9, with 9 bases matching TRBD1. The CDR3 covers 16 residues. J gave up 2 bases and V 3 bases, and 9 bases lay outside the gene matches. Germline V lookup: CDR1 SGDLS, CDR2 YYNGEE. In DNA, the CDR3 is TGTGCCAGCAGCGCTCCCAGGGGACAGGGTACCTACGAGCAGTACTTC. Protein: CASSAPRGQGTYEQYF.

The genes are TRBV4-2 and TRBJ2-4; 10 bases are shared with TRBD1. After removal of 3 bases from V and 7 bases from J, the junction contained 6 bases not matched to a gene. CDR1 and CDR2 from the germline V gene are LGHNA and YNFKEQ. The CDR3 extends over 15 amino acids. The CDR3 coding sequence is TGTGCCAGCAGCCAGGAAACGGGACAGGGGAACATTCAGTACTTC. Its translation is CASSQETGQGNIQYF.

The CDR3 sequence: CASSLVGTANTGELFF. The DNA for the CDR3 is TGTGCCAGCAGCTTGGTTGGCACCGCGAACACCGGGGAGCTGTTTTTT. J is TRBJ2-2 and V is TRBV5-4; D not certain. Germline assignment: CDR1 SGHNT and CDR2 YYREEE (reference sequence). The CDR3 is 16 residues long. Trimming stripped 0 bases from V and 0 bases from J, with 9 bases between.

This chain links TRBV27 with TRBJ1-5; 9 bases are shared with TRBD1. Germline V lookup: CDR1 MNHEY, CDR2 SMNVEV (reference sequence). The CDR3 contains 15 residues. V dropped 5 bases and J dropped 6; count of bases not matched to a gene: 8. DNA of the CDR3: TGTGCCAGCAGTGCGAACAGGGGGCAAGGTCAGCCCCAGCATTTT. Protein sequence: CASSANRGQGQPQHF.

The chain recombines TRBV5-6 with TRBJ2-7; 13 bases are shared with TRBD2. Per the germline V gene, CDR1 is SGHDT and CDR2 is YYEEEE. Trimming at V came to 4 bases and at J to 4 bases, leaving 5 bases not matched to a gene. The CDR3 has 15 amino acids. In DNA, the CDR3 is TGTGCCAGCAGCCCGTGGACTAGCGGGGGTTACGAGCAGTACTTC. This translates into CASSPWTSGGYEQYF.